Shown below are 20 T cell receptor beta chains from a single sample sequenced in a study of cytomegalovirus exposure and HLA in healthy donors (dated by TCRdb to 2017 to 2019). Receptor amplification or capture employed the immunoSEQ multiplex PCR assay. The multiplex PCR relied on a mix of 60 forward primers for TCR Vbeta segments and 13 reverse primers for TCR Jbeta segments. TCRdb provides this immuneACCESS table in a form limited to in-frame rearrangements. Some clones are lacking; in checked studies, under half of them reflect an unresolved V gene, and why the rest are absent is not known. This sample is represented by roughly 150,000 clones; approximately 80% of them were singletons. The ten largest clones capture more than 3% of the sample. Source material: PBMCs. The receptors were gathered from a male donor in good health and CMV-seronegative.

The chain uses TRBV4-1 and TRBJ2-5; 8 positions match TRBD1. CDR3 length: 15 amino acids. Germline V lookup: CDR1 MGHRA, CDR2 YSYEKL. J gave up 5 bases and V 4 bases, and 9 bases lay outside the gene matches. Here the CDR3 reads CASSRHGQGPETQYF. In DNA form, the CDR3 reads TGCGCCAGCAGCCGCCATGGACAGGGTCCGGAGACCCAGTACTTC.

CDR3 nucleotide sequence: TGTGCCAGCAGTTTATGGGGGGGGTTTAACACTGAAGCTTTCTTT. Protein sequence: CASSLWGGFNTEAFF. This chain joins TRBV28 and TRBJ1-1, with TRBD1 as a possible D gene (5 bases). V shed 0 bases and J shed 2 bases, with 10 bases lying between them. CDR1 and CDR2 from the germline V gene are MDHEN and SYDVKM. This CDR3 comprises 15 residues.

This sequence joins TRBV6-1 and TRBJ1-1; TRBD1 agrees at 7 bases. The CDR3 is 13 amino acids. The V and J ends lost 6 bases and 4 bases, in that order; junction bases with no gene match: 5. Germline-derived CDR1 and CDR2 are MNHNS and SASEGT. The CDR3 loop is CASREGAVTEAFF. The DNA for the CDR3 is TGTGCCAGCAGGGAGGGGGCGGTCACTGAAGCTTTCTTT.

This clone was recorded a few times. The chain has TRBV18 and TRBJ2-7; tentatively, D is TRBD2 (7 bases). The length of the CDR3 is 16 residues. Trimming left V 2 bases short and J 0 bases short, with 14 bases between. Germline V gene sequence: CDR1 KGHSH, CDR2 LQKENI. CDR3 coding DNA: TGTGCCAGCTCACCAGGGGGGGCGTCCTTCTCCTACGAGCAGTACTTC. Protein sequence: CASSPGGASFSYEQYF.

The chain recombines TRBV2 with TRBJ1-1; 7 bases are a match to TRBD1. This CDR3 is built from 15 residues. Germline assignment: CDR1 SNHLY and CDR2 FYNNEI. The V and J ends lost 0 bases and 5 bases, in that order; junction bases with no gene match: 6. The CDR3 sequence: CASSEALGQRTEAFF. The CDR3 DNA reads TGTGCCAGCAGTGAAGCGCTGGGACAGAGGACTGAAGCTTTCTTT.

The rearrangement uses TRBV14 and TRBJ2-1; 8 positions match TRBD2. The V segment lost 1 base and the J segment 5 bases; nucleotides outside the gene matches: 7. The CDR3 is 16 residues long. Looked up from germline, CDR1 is SGHDN and CDR2 is FVKESK. The CDR3 protein is CASSQVRLAGNNEQFF. Written as DNA, the CDR3 is TGTGCCAGCAGCCAAGTTAGGCTAGCGGGTAACAATGAGCAGTTCTTC.

The chain employs TRBV2 and TRBJ2-7, with 12 positions matching TRBD1. Germline trimming cut 10 bases from V and 7 bases from J; bases unmatched to any gene: 11. Germline-derived CDR1 and CDR2 are SNHLY and FYNNEI. This CDR3 region has 14 residues. The CDR3 DNA reads as TGTGCCACACCCGGTGGGACAGGGGGCGTGGAGCAGTACTTC. Its translation: CATPGGTGGVEQYF. Drawing the rest from reference TRBV2 and TRBJ2-7, the complete variable domain is EPEVTQTPSHQVTQMGQEVILRCVPISNHLYFYWYRQILGQKVEFLVSFYNNEISEKSEIFDDQFSVERPDGSNFTLKIRSTKLEDSAMYFCATPGGTGGVEQYFGPGTRLTVT.

The V and J genes are TRBV7-3 and TRBJ2-1; 14 nucleotides agree with TRBD2. Germline loops: CDR1 SGHTA, CDR2 FQGTGA. Trimming removed 5 bases from V and 10 bases from J; junction bases left unmatched: 4. The CDR3 spans 14 residues. The CDR3, as DNA: TGTGCCAGCAGCCCTCGACTAGCGGGGGGGGAGCAGTTCTTC. Its translation: CASSPRLAGGEQFF. The whole variable domain, filled in from reference TRBV7-3 and TRBJ2-1, reads GAGVSQTPSNKVTEKGKYVELRCDPISGHTALYWYRQSLGQGPEFLIYFQGTGAADDSGLPNDRFFAVRPEGSVSTLKIQRTERGDSAVYLCASSPRLAGGEQFFGPGTRLTVL.

With regard to this clone: The same CDR3 also results from other DNA sequences found in this sample. This chain links TRBV5-6 with TRBJ2-7, with D maybe TRBD2 (5 bases). The CDR3 is made up of 13 amino acids. CDR1 and CDR2 from the germline V gene are SGHDT and YYEEEE. V lost 0 bases and J lost 3, with 7 bases in between. The CDR3 DNA reads TGTGCCAGCAGCTTGGTCGGGGTCTACGAGCAGTACTTC. Its protein product is CASSLVGVYEQYF.

The rearrangement joins TRBV10-3 to TRBJ2-1; 8 positions agree with TRBD2. Germline CDR1 is ENHRY and CDR2 is SYGVKD. J gave up 7 bases and V 6 bases, and 14 bases lay outside the gene matches. The CDR3 totals 16 residues. The CDR3 DNA reads TGTGCCATCAGCTTAAACCCAGTAGCGGGGCTAAATGAGCAGTTCTTC. Translating gives CAISLNPVAGLNEQFF.

This rearrangement joins TRBV7-9 to TRBJ1-2; D unclear. CDR1 is SEHNR, CDR2 FQNEAQ, per germline (reference sequence). Between the trimmed V and J ends, which lost 5 bases and 7 bases, there was a span of 14 bases. This CDR3 contains 13 residues. CDR3 sequence: CASSPTGEAGYTF. In DNA form, the CDR3 reads TGTGCCAGCAGCCCGACTGGTGAGGCTGGCTACACCTTC. Full variable domain (remainder filled in from reference TRBV7-9 and TRBJ1-2): DTGVSQNPRHKITKRGQNVTFRCDPISEHNRLYWYRQTLGQGPEFLTYFQNEAQLEKSRLLSDRFSAERPKGSFSTLEIQRTEQGDSAMYLCASSPTGEAGYTFGSGTRLTVV.

The chain employs TRBV10-3 and TRBJ2-1; 8 nucleotides match TRBD1. With V trimmed by 0 bases and J by 0 bases, 4 bases remained unmatched. CDR1 is ENHRY, CDR2 SYGVKD, per germline. This CDR3 region has 17 residues. Here the CDR3 reads CAISESGQVSSYNEQFF. The DNA for the CDR3 is TGTGCCATCAGTGAGTCGGGACAGGTAAGCTCCTACAATGAGCAGTTCTTC.

The chain employs TRBV18 and TRBJ2-5, with TRBD1 matching over 7 bases. From germline, CDR1 is KGHSH and CDR2 LQKENI. CDR3 length: 15 amino acids. Trimming cost V 3 bases and J 2 bases; bases outside gene matches: 6. The CDR3: CASSPPGTAQETQYF. The CDR3, as DNA: TGTGCCAGCTCACCTCCCGGGACAGCTCAAGAGACCCAGTACTTC.

This clone was recorded only once. The rearrangement joins TRBV9 to TRBJ2-1; TRBD2 matches 11 bases. V was clipped by 0 bases and J by 5 bases; unmatched bases: 1. Germline values: CDR1 SGDLS, CDR2 YYNGEE. The CDR3 runs 15 residues. CDR3 sequence (DNA): TGTGCCAGCAGCGTAGGACTAGCGGGGAACAATGAGCAGTTCTTC. It translates to CASSVGLAGNNEQFF.

The V call is TRBV27, the J call TRBJ1-5; D not certain. There are 14 residues in the CDR3. Germline CDR1 MNHEY, CDR2 SMNVEV (reference sequence). V shed 4 bases and J shed 5 bases, with 12 bases lying between them. The CDR3 bases are TGTGCCAGCAGTTCAGCGCCCAAATATCAGCCCCAGCATTTT. Translation: CASSSAPKYQPQHF.

The chain carries TRBV18 and TRBJ1-1; 7 bases are a match to TRBD1. Trimming took 3 bases from V and 10 from J; bases not matched to a gene: 5. This CDR3 is built from 12 residues. Per germline, CDR1 KGHSH and CDR2 LQKENI. The CDR3 nucleotides read TGTGCCAGCTCACCTATCACAGGGGCAGCTTTCTTT. Its translation: CASSPITGAAFF.

The V call is TRBV6-5, the J call TRBJ1-6; D gene ambiguous. The germline V gene has CDR1 MNHEY and CDR2 SVGAGI. The CDR3 length is 14 residues. Between the trimmed V and J ends, which lost 2 bases and 7 bases, there was a span of 9 bases. The DNA for the CDR3 is TGTGCCAGCAGTTACGGACGAGGGAATTCACCCCTCCACTTT. This sequence encodes CASSYGRGNSPLHF.

In this sample, this clone turned up once. The CDR3 is CASSQGIAGGGTDTQYF. In DNA form, the CDR3 reads TGTGCCAGCAGCCAAGGTATAGCGGGGGGGGGCACAGATACGCAGTATTTT. This sequence joins TRBV14 and TRBJ2-3, with 11 bases fitting TRBD2. Trimming at V came to 1 base and at J to 1 base, leaving 4 bases not matched to a gene. The CDR3 loop spans 17 amino acids. The germline V gene encodes CDR1 SGHDN and CDR2 FVKESK. Based on the CDR3 plus reference TRBV14 and TRBJ2-3, the full variable domain is EAGVTQFPSHSVIEKGQTVTLRCDPISGHDNLYWYRRVMGKEIKFLLHFVKESKQDESGMPNNRFLAERTGGTYSTLKVQPAELEDSGVYFCASSQGIAGGGTDTQYFGPGTRLTVL.

This chain uses TRBV27 with TRBJ2-7; 12 bases map to TRBD1. Germline lookup yields CDR1 MNHEY and CDR2 SMNVEV (reference sequence). Unmatched junction bases numbered 11, after V lost 6 bases and J lost 2 bases. CDR3 length: 17 amino acids. This CDR3 reads CASSRTTGTGGTYEQYF. For the CDR3, the DNA is TGTGCCAGCAGCCGAACCACCGGGACAGGGGGCACCTACGAGCAGTACTTC.

This clone has just a few counts. The rearrangement uses TRBV7-2 and TRBJ1-5, with 7 bases identical to TRBD1. This CDR3 has 16 residues. Germline V gene lookup returns CDR1 SGHTA and CDR2 FQGNSA. Unmatched junction bases numbered 6, after V lost 4 bases and J lost 0 bases. DNA of the CDR3: TGTGCCAGCAGCTCCCGGGACAGCCATAGCAATCAGCCCCAGCATTTT. Encoded protein: CASSSRDSHSNQPQHF.